These T cell receptor beta chains were read from a single sample in a study of spatial heterogeneity in lung cancer. TCRdb passed the 5' RACE reads through MiXCR, listing each CDR3 protein once. The sample lists about 25,000 distinct CDR3 sequences; 4.5% to 7.5% were seen once. The starting material was PBMCs, obtained at follow-up. The receptors originated from a male donor with early-stage non-small cell lung cancer. Each CDR3 is given with its conserved first and last residue. A D gene is named only where the DNA matches it firmly. Expanded clones get a size class; other rows say once, few or many, or leave the size out.

size: few; V: TRBV6-5; D: TRBD1; J: TRBJ1-2; CDR3: CASSLERQGAGGYTF; DNA: TGTGCCAGCAGTTTAGAACGACAGGGGGCGGGTGGCTACACCTTC
size: NA; V: TRBV7-3; D: TRBD2; J: TRBJ2-3; CDR3: CASCGGTRVTDTQFF; DNA: TGTGCCAGCTGTGGCGGGACTAGAGTCACAGATACGCAGTTTTTT
size: NA; V: TRBV18; D: NA; J: TRBJ1-2; CDR3: CASSPPSDSTYGYTF; DNA: TGTGCCAGCTCGCCGCCTTCGGACAGCACGTATGGCTACACCTTC
size: many; V: TRBV7-2; D: NA; J: TRBJ2-5; CDR3: CASSLQDQETQYF; DNA: TGTGCCAGCAGCTTACAGGATCAAGAGACCCAGTACTTC
size: many; V: TRBV29-1; D: NA; J: TRBJ1-1; CDR3: CSVGVPGGTEAFF; DNA: TGCAGCGTTGGAGTCCCGGGGGGTACTGAAGCTTTCTTT
size: many; V: TRBV18; D: NA; J: TRBJ1-1; CDR3: CASSGLRGPMNTEAFF; DNA: TGTGCCAGCTCAGGGCTGCGAGGACCGATGAACACTGAAGCTTTCTTT
size: many; V: TRBV30; D: NA; J: TRBJ2-3; CDR3: CARGSTDTQYF; DNA: TGTGCCCGTGGGAGCACAGATACGCAGTATTTT
size: NA; V: TRBV20-1; D: TRBD1; J: TRBJ2-2; CDR3: CSARVQTGEHTGELFF; DNA: TGCAGTGCTAGAGTTCAGACAGGGGAGCACACCGGGGAGCTGTTTTTT
size: few; V: TRBV29-1; D: NA; J: TRBJ2-6; CDR3: CSAGAGQGRAGANVLTF; DNA: TGCAGCGCAGGGGCGGGGCAGGGGAGGGCTGGGGCCAACGTCCTGACTTTC
size: NA; V: TRBV27; D: TRBD1; J: TRBJ1-2; CDR3: CASSPQGARGYTF; DNA: TGTGCCAGCAGTCCCCAGGGGGCAAGGGGCTACACCTTC
size: few; V: TRBV11-2; D: NA; J: TRBJ2-5; CDR3: CASSEGEETQYF; DNA: TGTGCCAGCAGCGAGGGCGAAGAGACCCAGTACTTC
size: many; V: TRBV12-3/TRBV12-4; D: NA; J: TRBJ1-4; CDR3: CASSEGVREKLFF; DNA: TGTGCCAGCAGTGAAGGGGTTCGTGAAAAACTGTTTTTT
size: many; V: TRBV3-2; D: NA; J: TRBJ1-5; CDR3: CASSAGNQPQHF; DNA: TGTGCCAGCAGCGCCGGGAATCAGCCCCAGCATTTT
size: few; V: TRBV9; D: TRBD2; J: TRBJ2-1; CDR3: CASSAGTSGGSSYNEQFF; DNA: TGTGCCAGCAGCGCGGGGACTAGCGGGGGGAGCTCCTACAATGAGCAGTTCTTC
size: many; V: TRBV12-3/TRBV12-4; D: NA; J: TRBJ1-4; CDR3: CASSFGRWEKLFF; DNA: TGTGCCAGCTCTTTCGGCAGATGGGAAAAACTGTTTTTT
size: many; V: TRBV24-1; D: NA; J: TRBJ1-2; CDR3: CATSDSSYGYTF; DNA: TGTGCCACCAGTGATTCCAGCTATGGCTACACCTTC
size: many; V: TRBV6-5; D: TRBD1; J: TRBJ2-3; CDR3: CASSSLGGQGSTDTQYF; DNA: TGTGCCAGCAGTTCCCTCGGAGGACAGGGAAGCACAGATACGCAGTATTTT
size: NA; V: TRBV24-1; D: TRBD1; J: TRBJ2-2; CDR3: CATHPGTGNTGELFF; DNA: TGTGCCACCCACCCCGGGACAGGGAACACCGGGGAGCTGTTTTTT
size: many; V: TRBV5-1; D: NA; J: TRBJ1-4; CDR3: CASSPRSGLRTNEKLFF; DNA: TGCGCCAGCAGCCCCCGATCGGGGCTAAGAACTAATGAAAAACTGTTTTTT
size: many; V: TRBV4-1; D: NA; J: TRBJ1-2; CDR3: CASSQEEGVGYGYTF; DNA: TGCGCCAGCAGCCAAGAAGAGGGTGTGGGCTATGGCTACACCTTC
size: many; V: TRBV2; D: NA; J: TRBJ2-7; CDR3: CASSISAGEGYEQYF; DNA: TGTGCCAGCAGTATAAGTGCAGGGGAAGGATACGAGCAGTACTTC
size: many; V: TRBV29-1; D: TRBD2; J: TRBJ2-1; CDR3: CSVAGTSGTEQFF; DNA: TGCAGCGTTGCCGGGACTAGCGGGACTGAGCAGTTCTTC
size: many; V: TRBV7-3; D: NA; J: TRBJ2-5; CDR3: CASSLNPGPVETQYF; DNA: TGTGCCAGCAGCTTAAATCCTGGCCCGGTTGAGACCCAGTACTTC
size: many; V: TRBV12-3/TRBV12-4; D: TRBD1; J: TRBJ1-4; CDR3: CASSSPGQGDEKLFF; DNA: TGTGCCAGCAGTTCTCCGGGACAGGGGGATGAAAAACTGTTTTTT
size: many; V: TRBV20-1; D: TRBD2; J: TRBJ2-5; CDR3: CSAVRGAGSETQYF; DNA: TGCAGTGCTGTGCGGGGGGCCGGGTCAGAGACCCAGTACTTC
size: NA; V: TRBV6-4; D: NA; J: TRBJ2-3; CDR3: CASSDSGQAVDTQYF; DNA: TGTGCCAGCAGTGACTCTGGGCAGGCAGTAGATACGCAGTATTTT
size: few; V: TRBV12-3/TRBV12-4; D: TRBD2; J: TRBJ2-4; CDR3: CASLRAGGKNIQYF; DNA: TGTGCCAGCCTACGTGCGGGGGGCAAAAACATTCAGTACTTC
size: many; V: TRBV10-3; D: NA; J: TRBJ2-7; CDR3: CAISESTDYEQYF; DNA: TGTGCCATCAGTGAGTCGACAGACTACGAGCAGTACTTC
size: many; V: TRBV25-1; D: NA; J: TRBJ1-2; CDR3: CASSEEEVRGYTF; DNA: TGTGCCAGCAGTGAAGAAGAGGTCCGAGGCTACACCTTC
size: few; V: TRBV12-3/TRBV12-4; D: TRBD2; J: TRBJ2-5; CDR3: CASTRGGYETQYF; DNA: TGTGCCAGCACCCGGGGGGGGTATGAGACCCAGTACTTC
size: NA; V: TRBV5-5; D: NA; J: TRBJ1-2; CDR3: CASSLATGLRYYGYTF; DNA: TGTGCCAGCAGCTTAGCCACAGGTCTTCGGTACTATGGCTACACCTTC
size: NA; V: TRBV28; D: NA; J: TRBJ1-4; CDR3: CASFTGLNEKLFF; DNA: TGTGCCAGCTTCACGGGGCTTAATGAAAAACTGTTTTTT
size: few; V: TRBV20-1; D: TRBD1; J: TRBJ2-2; CDR3: CSAPKTGDYTGELFF; DNA: TGCAGTGCTCCAAAGACAGGGGACTACACCGGGGAGCTGTTTTTT
size: few; V: TRBV20-1; D: TRBD2; J: TRBJ2-7; CDR3: CSAEGGTSYEQYF; DNA: TGCAGTGCTGAGGGAGGGACTTCCTACGAGCAGTACTTC
size: many; V: TRBV11-2; D: NA; J: TRBJ1-2; CDR3: CASSLTSYYAGYTF; DNA: TGTGCCAGCAGCTTAACATCGTACTATGCTGGCTACACCTTC
size: few; V: TRBV4-1; D: NA; J: TRBJ2-3; CDR3: CASSTTVDTQYF; DNA: TGCGCCAGCAGCACGACGGTAGATACGCAGTATTTT
size: many; V: TRBV2; D: NA; J: TRBJ2-1; CDR3: CASSQWAVIGEQFF; DNA: TGTGCCAGCAGTCAATGGGCCGTCATAGGAGAGCAGTTCTTC
size: many; V: TRBV9; D: TRBD1; J: TRBJ2-5; CDR3: CASSVGQGAGTQYF; DNA: TGTGCCAGCAGCGTAGGCCAGGGGGCCGGGACCCAGTACTTC
size: many; V: TRBV20-1; D: NA; J: TRBJ2-3; CDR3: CSASASSDTQYF; DNA: TGCAGTGCTAGCGCTTCTTCGGATACGCAGTATTTT
size: many; V: TRBV5-1; D: TRBD2; J: TRBJ2-5; CDR3: CASSPGTSEETQYF; DNA: TGCGCCAGCAGCCCCGGGACTAGCGAAGAGACCCAGTACTTC
size: few; V: TRBV6-5; D: TRBD2; J: TRBJ2-1; CDR3: CASTAGGEQFF; DNA: TGTGCCAGCACCGCGGGGGGTGAGCAGTTCTTC
size: many; V: TRBV24-1; D: NA; J: TRBJ1-3; CDR3: CATGQGWSGNTIYF; DNA: TGTGCCACCGGGCAGGGGTGGTCTGGAAACACCATATATTTT
size: medium-sized; V: TRBV27; D: NA; J: TRBJ1-2; CDR3: CASSYTYGYTF; DNA: TGTGCCAGCAGCTACACGTATGGCTACACCTTC
size: many; V: TRBV4-3; D: TRBD2; J: TRBJ2-1; CDR3: CASSQQGTSGMDEQFF; DNA: TGCGCCAGCAGCCAACAGGGGACTAGCGGGATGGATGAGCAGTTCTTC
size: few; V: TRBV7-6; D: NA; J: TRBJ2-1; CDR3: CASSPTSERGYGNEQFF; DNA: TGTGCCAGCAGCCCGACGAGCGAGAGGGGTTATGGCAATGAGCAGTTCTTC
size: few; V: TRBV19; D: NA; J: TRBJ2-2; CDR3: CASSIGGSTGELFF; DNA: TGTGCCAGTAGTATAGGGGGGTCGACCGGGGAGCTGTTTTTT
size: few; V: TRBV20-1; D: TRBD2; J: TRBJ2-1; CDR3: CSARPQLAGAFNEQFF; DNA: TGCAGTGCTAGACCCCAACTAGCGGGAGCCTTCAATGAGCAGTTCTTC
size: many; V: TRBV20-1; D: NA; J: TRBJ1-1; CDR3: CSASLNPNTEAFF; DNA: TGCAGTGCTAGCCTAAACCCGAACACTGAAGCTTTCTTT
size: few; V: TRBV25-1; D: TRBD2; J: TRBJ2-3; CDR3: CASIPGLAGSTDTQYF; DNA: TGTGCCAGCATCCCGGGACTAGCGGGGAGCACAGATACGCAGTATTTT
size: NA; V: TRBV10-3; D: NA; J: TRBJ1-6; CDR3: CAISESENSPLHF; DNA: TGTGCCATCAGTGAGTCGGAGAATTCACCCCTCCACTTT